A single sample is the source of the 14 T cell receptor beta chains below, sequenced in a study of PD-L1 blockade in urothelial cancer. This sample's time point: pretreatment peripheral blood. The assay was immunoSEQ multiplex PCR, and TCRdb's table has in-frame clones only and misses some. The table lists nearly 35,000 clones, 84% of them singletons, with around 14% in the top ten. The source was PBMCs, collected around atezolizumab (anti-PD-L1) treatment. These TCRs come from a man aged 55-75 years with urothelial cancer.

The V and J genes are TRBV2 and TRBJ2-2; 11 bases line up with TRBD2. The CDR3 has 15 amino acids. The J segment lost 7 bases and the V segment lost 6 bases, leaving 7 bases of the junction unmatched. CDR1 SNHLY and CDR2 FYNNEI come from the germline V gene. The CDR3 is CASRGGLAGGGELFF. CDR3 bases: TGTGCCAGCAGGGGAGGGCTAGCGGGAGGCGGGGAGCTGTTTTTT.

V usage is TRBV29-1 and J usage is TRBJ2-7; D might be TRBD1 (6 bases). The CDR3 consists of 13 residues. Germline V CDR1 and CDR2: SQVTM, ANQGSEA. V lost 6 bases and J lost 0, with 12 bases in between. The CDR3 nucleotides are TGCAGCGTCTTCCGGGACAACTCCTACGAGCAGTACTTC. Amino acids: CSVFRDNSYEQYF.

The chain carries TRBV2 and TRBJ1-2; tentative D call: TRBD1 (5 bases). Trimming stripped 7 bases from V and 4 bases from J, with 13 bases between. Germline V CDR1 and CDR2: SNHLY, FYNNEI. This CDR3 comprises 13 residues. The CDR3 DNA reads TGTGCCAGCATAACGACAGTGCCCTATGGCTACACCTTC. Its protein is CASITTVPYGYTF.

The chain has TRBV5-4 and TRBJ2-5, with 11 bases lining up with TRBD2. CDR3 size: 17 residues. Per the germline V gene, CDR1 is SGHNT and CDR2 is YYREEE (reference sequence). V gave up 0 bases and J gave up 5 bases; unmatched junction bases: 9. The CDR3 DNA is TGTGCCAGCAGCTTGGTCAATAGCGGGAGGGCCCAGGAGACCCAGTACTTC. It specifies CASSLVNSGRAQETQYF.

CDR3 nucleotides: TGTGCCAGCAGCCACCGGGCGGGCGCGTCCTACAATGAGCAGTTCTTC. Residues: CASSHRAGASYNEQFF. The V and J genes are TRBV14 and TRBJ2-1; maybe TRBD2 (5 bases). Trimming took off 3 bases at V and 1 base at J, with 13 bases between the two ends. Germline loops: CDR1 SGHDN, CDR2 FVKESK. The CDR3 is 16 amino acids.

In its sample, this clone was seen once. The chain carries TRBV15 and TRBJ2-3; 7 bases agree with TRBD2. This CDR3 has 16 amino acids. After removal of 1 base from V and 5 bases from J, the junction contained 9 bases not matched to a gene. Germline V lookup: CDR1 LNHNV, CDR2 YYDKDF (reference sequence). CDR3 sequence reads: CATSRVAGALGDTQYF. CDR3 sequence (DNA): TGTGCCACCAGCAGAGTTGCGGGAGCCCTCGGAGATACGCAGTATTTT.

The CDR3 coding sequence is TGTGCCAGCAGCGACAACTGGGGAGGGCCAGGGACCGGGGAGCTGTTTTTT. Translated: CASSDNWGGPGTGELFF. The chain carries TRBV7-6 and TRBJ2-2; 7 positions match TRBD2. The trim removed 5 bases at V and 5 bases at J, leaving 14 bases unmatched. The CDR3 spans 17 residues. Germline CDR1 reads SGHVS; CDR2 reads FNYEAQ.

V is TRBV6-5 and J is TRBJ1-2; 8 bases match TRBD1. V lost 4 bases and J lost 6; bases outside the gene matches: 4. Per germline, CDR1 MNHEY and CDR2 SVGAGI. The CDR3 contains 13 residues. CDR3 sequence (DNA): TGTGCCAGCAGTTGGGACAGGTCGAATGGCTACACCTTC. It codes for CASSWDRSNGYTF.

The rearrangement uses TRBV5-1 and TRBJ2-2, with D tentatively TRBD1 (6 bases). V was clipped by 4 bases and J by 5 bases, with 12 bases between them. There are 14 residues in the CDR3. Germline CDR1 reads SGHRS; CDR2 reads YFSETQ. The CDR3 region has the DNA TGCGCCAGCAGCCAGCAACAGGGAACCGGGGAGCTGTTTTTT. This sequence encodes CASSQQQGTGELFF.

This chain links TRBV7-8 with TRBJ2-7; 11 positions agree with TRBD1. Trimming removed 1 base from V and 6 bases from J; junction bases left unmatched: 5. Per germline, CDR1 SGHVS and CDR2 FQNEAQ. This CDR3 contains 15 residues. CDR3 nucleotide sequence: TGTGCCAGCAGCTTAGTGGAGGACAGGGGGCGCGAGCAGTACTTC. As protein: CASSLVEDRGREQYF.

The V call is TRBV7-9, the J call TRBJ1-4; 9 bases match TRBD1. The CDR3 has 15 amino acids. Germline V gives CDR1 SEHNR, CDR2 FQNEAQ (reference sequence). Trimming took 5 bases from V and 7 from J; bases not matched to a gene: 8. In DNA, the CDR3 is TGTGCCAGCAGCCCATCCGGGACAGGGTCTGAAAAACTGTTTTTT. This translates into CASSPSGTGSEKLFF.

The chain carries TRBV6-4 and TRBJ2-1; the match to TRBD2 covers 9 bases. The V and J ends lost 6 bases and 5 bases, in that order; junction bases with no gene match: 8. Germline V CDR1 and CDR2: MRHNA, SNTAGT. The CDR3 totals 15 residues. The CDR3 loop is CASRGWREGHNEQFF. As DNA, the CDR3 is TGTGCCAGCAGGGGTTGGCGGGAGGGCCACAATGAGCAGTTCTTC.

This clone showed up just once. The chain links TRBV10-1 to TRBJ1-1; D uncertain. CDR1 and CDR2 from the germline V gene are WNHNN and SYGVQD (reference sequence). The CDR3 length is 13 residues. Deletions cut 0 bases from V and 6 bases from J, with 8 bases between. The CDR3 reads CASSESSRAEAFF. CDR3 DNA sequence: TGCGCCAGCAGTGAGTCTAGCCGCGCTGAAGCTTTCTTT.

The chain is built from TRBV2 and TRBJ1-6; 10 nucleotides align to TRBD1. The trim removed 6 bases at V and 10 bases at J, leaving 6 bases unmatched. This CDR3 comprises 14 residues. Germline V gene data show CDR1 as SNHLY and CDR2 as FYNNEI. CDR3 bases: TGTGCCAGCAGGACAGGGACAGGGGAATCACCCCTCCACTTT. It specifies CASRTGTGESPLHF.